This T cell receptor beta chain was documented in a study of blood T cell repertoires in COVID-19. Data came from immunoSEQ multiplex PCR; TCRdb stores just in-frame clones and leaves some out. Of 110,000 or so clones in the sample, about 85% were seen once. This CDR3 contains 13 residues. Trimming cost V 5 bases and J 0 bases, with 5 bases left between them. Germline CDR1 and CDR2: MNHEY and SMNVEV (reference sequence). The sample comprised peripheral blood. This sequence joins TRBV27 and TRBJ2-1, with unresolved D. The receptor was isolated from a middle-aged man with acute or convalescent COVID-19. The CDR3 DNA is TGTGCCAGCAGTCTAAGCTCCTACAATGAGCAGTTCTTC. This encodes CASSLSSYNEQFF.